This T cell receptor (beta chain) was retrieved from a study of T cell responses to AZD1222 COVID-19 vaccine. Concerning this clone itself: Its antigen is unidentified.

Study-level points and caveats: Only after the peak T cell response were repertoires sampled. Spike-spanning, vaccine-associated CD4 TCRs were dominant at 160-218 and 743-854. White British donors predominated, females outnumbered males, and clonal diversity was possibly underestimated. An increase in Spike-specific TCR breadth and depth was observed after two AZD1222 doses.

CDR3 length: 12 residues. Per germline, CDR1 SGHDT and CDR2 YYEEEE. V shed 0 bases and J shed 7 bases, with 7 bases lying between them. This table comes from immunoSEQ multiplex PCR, and its TCRdb copy is limited to in-frame clones, with some not included. Of 180,000 or so clones in the sample, about 91% were seen once. This receptor was obtained from an adult who received the AZD1222 COVID-19 vaccine. Sequencing was performed on peripheral blood, taken 28 days after the second AZD1222 dose. The chain has TRBV5-6 and TRBJ1-2, with D tentatively TRBD1 (5 bases). The CDR3 DNA reads as TGTGCCAGCAGCTTGGGCAGGGCTGGCTACACCTTC. Translating gives CASSLGRAGYTF.